One and the same sample provided the 32 T cell receptor beta chains below, sequenced in a study of cytomegalovirus exposure and HLA in healthy donors. Amplification used 60 Vbeta primers and 13 Jbeta primers. TCRdb's table, derived via immunoSEQ multiplex PCR, lists solely in-frame clones and lacks some. The table shows fewer than 200,000 clones, with roughly three quarters occurring only once. Sample: PBMCs. The receptors were sampled from a man aged 35-49 years in good health and CMV-seropositive.

The genes are TRBV6-6 and TRBJ2-7; no reliable D call. CDR1 is MNHNY and CDR2 is SVGAGI in the germline V gene (reference sequence). This CDR3 is 13 amino acids long. V was cut by 0 bases and J by 6 bases, with 9 bases left in between. The DNA for the CDR3 is TGTGCCAGCAGTTACTCCGTGCCGCGCGAGCAGTACTTC. Amino acid sequence: CASSYSVPREQYF.

The V gene is TRBV5-5, the J gene TRBJ2-6; possibly TRBD2 for D (6 bases). V gave up 4 bases and J gave up 0 bases, with 14 bases separating them. Germline V gene data show CDR1 as SGHKS and CDR2 as YYEKEE (reference sequence). This CDR3 comprises 17 residues. CDR3 loop: CASSPRRGTSGANVLTF. For the CDR3, the DNA is TGTGCCAGCAGCCCTCGGAGGGGCACCTCTGGGGCCAACGTCCTGACTTTC.

The chain combines TRBV19 with TRBJ2-3; 9 bases match TRBD1. The V and J ends lost 4 bases and 4 bases, in that order; junction bases with no gene match: 6. This CDR3 is 15 amino acids long. Looked up from germline, CDR1 is LNHDA and CDR2 is SQIVND (reference sequence). DNA for the CDR3: TGTGCCAGTAGTACCCACAGGGGGCAATCAGATACGCAGTATTTT. Translation: CASSTHRGQSDTQYF.

The chain couples TRBV7-8 to TRBJ2-2, with unresolved D. Trimming removed 5 bases at V and 1 base at J, with 17 bases between. The CDR3 has 17 amino acids. Germline assignment: CDR1 SGHVS and CDR2 FQNEAQ. The CDR3 reads CASSQLISGLNTGELFF. Here the CDR3 DNA reads TGTGCCAGCAGCCAGCTTATTAGTGGGCTGAACACCGGGGAGCTGTTTTTT.

The rearrangement links TRBV11-2 to TRBJ2-2; D is perhaps TRBD2 (5 bases). Germline CDR1 reads SGHAT; CDR2 reads FQNNGV. With 6 bases removed from V and 3 bases from J, the gap between germline ends came to 17 bases. The CDR3 totals 16 residues. CDR3 in DNA: TGTGCCAGCAGTGGGAGAAAATTAGTGTACACCGGGGAGCTGTTTTTT. Translation: CASSGRKLVYTGELFF.

The V gene is TRBV18, the J gene TRBJ2-3, with TRBD1 matching over 7 bases. Germline V lookup: CDR1 KGHSH, CDR2 LQKENI. The V gene end was trimmed by 2 bases and the J gene end by 0 bases; junction bases not matched to a gene: 5. CDR3 length: 16 residues. CDR3 protein: CASSPNRGLSTDTQYF. The DNA of the CDR3 is TGTGCCAGCTCACCAAACAGGGGCCTCAGCACAGATACGCAGTATTTT.

This clone was observed a few times. The CDR3, as DNA: TGTGCCAGCAGTTACTCGCTAGCGGGGGCCCAAGAGACCCAGTACTTC. Protein sequence: CASSYSLAGAQETQYF. The chain uses TRBV6-5 and TRBJ2-5, with TRBD2 identical over 10 bases. Germline lookup yields CDR1 MNHEY and CDR2 SVGAGI. J lost 1 base, V lost 0 bases, and 2 bases had no gene match. CDR3 size: 16 residues.

V gene TRBV2 combines with J gene TRBJ1-5; D might be TRBD1 (5 bases). The germline V and J ends were trimmed by 4 bases and 4 bases, with 8 bases remaining between them. From germline, CDR1 is SNHLY and CDR2 FYNNEI. This CDR3 is built from 13 residues. CDR3: CASSGSGNQPQHF. The CDR3 DNA reads as TGTGCCAGCAGTGGCTCAGGGAATCAGCCCCAGCATTTT.

The chain carries TRBV7-8 and TRBJ1-5, with 7 bases matching TRBD1. J was trimmed by 4 bases and V by 4 bases; bases with no gene match: 10. CDR3 length equals 16 residues. The germline gives CDR1 SGHVS, CDR2 FQNEAQ. CDR3 nucleotides: TGTGCCAGCAGCTCCCTCAGACAGGGCGGGAATCAGCCCCAGCATTTT. Its protein is CASSSLRQGGNQPQHF.

The chain links TRBV2 to TRBJ1-1; D perhaps matches TRBD1 (5 bases). The ends were cut back, 7 bases at V and 3 bases at J, with 24 bases in the middle. The CDR3 loop spans 17 amino acids. Germline V gives CDR1 SNHLY, CDR2 FYNNEI. As DNA, the CDR3 is TGTGCCAGCATCCCAATGGAGGGTCCCATAGGGGACACTGAAGCTTTCTTT. Translating it yields CASIPMEGPIGDTEAFF. Combining the CDR3 with reference TRBV2 and TRBJ1-1 gives the whole variable domain EPEVTQTPSHQVTQMGQEVILRCVPISNHLYFYWYRQILGQKVEFLVSFYNNEISEKSEIFDDQFSVERPDGSNFTLKIRSTKLEDSAMYFCASIPMEGPIGDTEAFFGQGTRLTVV.

The rearrangement joins TRBV5-1 to TRBJ1-2; 7 bases map to TRBD1. Per the germline V gene, CDR1 is SGHRS and CDR2 is YFSETQ. Germline trimming cut 7 bases from V and 2 bases from J; bases unmatched to any gene: 5. This CDR3 has 13 residues. CDR3 nucleotides: TGCGCCAGCTCGATGGGACAGAACTATGGCTACACCTTC. Its translation is CASSMGQNYGYTF.

This clone has more than one count but fewer than ten. The V gene is TRBV5-4, the J gene TRBJ2-7; 7 positions agree with TRBD1. This CDR3 contains 13 residues. Trimming took 2 bases from V and 3 from J; bases not matched to a gene: 2. Germline loops: CDR1 SGHNT, CDR2 YYREEE (reference sequence). In DNA, the CDR3 is TGTGCCAGCAGCTTACAGGGGAGCTACGAGCAGTACTTC. Translated: CASSLQGSYEQYF. Combining the CDR3 with reference TRBV5-4 and TRBJ2-7 gives the whole variable domain ETGVTQSPTHLIKTRGQQVTLRCSSQSGHNTVSWYQQALGQGPQFIFQYYREEENGRGNFPPRFSGLQFPNYSSELNVNALELDDSALYLCASSLQGSYEQYFGPGTRLTVT.

The chain is built from TRBV2 and TRBJ2-3; D gene uncertain. Germline V gives CDR1 SNHLY, CDR2 FYNNEI. This CDR3 has 18 amino acids. V lost 1 base to trimming and J lost 3 bases, with 20 bases between them. CDR3 in amino acids: CASSEEESTSFGTDTQYF. The CDR3 DNA reads TGTGCCAGCAGTGAAGAGGAATCAACCTCCTTCGGGACAGATACGCAGTATTTT.

In this sample, this clone turned up once. V usage is TRBV7-9 and J usage is TRBJ2-2, with D perhaps TRBD1 (6 bases). Trimming removed 5 bases at V and 6 bases at J, with 16 bases between. The germline CDR1 and CDR2 sequences are SEHNR and FQNEAQ (reference sequence). The CDR3 runs 15 residues. The chain's CDR3 is CASSPAQGDPGELFF. The CDR3, as DNA: TGTGCCAGCAGCCCAGCACAGGGAGATCCCGGGGAGCTGTTTTTT.

The rearrangement links TRBV29-1 to TRBJ2-7; 9 bases match TRBD1. Germline CDR1 is SQVTM and CDR2 is ANQGSEA. The CDR3 runs to 13 residues. J lost 4 bases, V lost 5 bases, and 6 bases had no gene match. CDR3 nucleotides: TGCAGCGTTATAGGACAGGGGAGGTACGAGCAGTACTTC. This codes for CSVIGQGRYEQYF.

This rearrangement joins TRBV5-6 to TRBJ1-3; 7 bases line up with TRBD1. This CDR3 contains 16 residues. Per germline, CDR1 SGHDT and CDR2 YYEEEE. V trimming: 4 bases; J trimming: 2 bases; junction bases outside the gene matches: 9. The CDR3 is CASSLGTVLAGNTIYF. As DNA, the CDR3 is TGTGCCAGCAGCCTCGGGACAGTTCTTGCTGGAAACACCATATATTTT.

Only one count was recorded for this clone. The CDR3 spells CAISGPGQGGDGYTF. Here the CDR3 DNA reads TGTGCCATCAGTGGACCGGGACAGGGGGGAGATGGCTACACCTTC. The rearrangement links TRBV10-3 to TRBJ1-2, with 11 bases lining up with TRBD1. Germline CDR1 reads ENHRY; CDR2 reads SYGVKD. The length of the CDR3 is 15 residues. V trimming: 4 bases; J trimming: 6 bases; junction bases outside the gene matches: 7.

This chain connects TRBV30 to TRBJ2-5, with TRBD2 matching over 10 bases. Losses at the gene ends were 0 bases for V and 4 bases for J; bases not matched to a gene: 5. Germline V lookup: CDR1 GTSNPN, CDR2 SVGIG (reference sequence). This CDR3 spans 15 amino acids. CDR3 residues: CAWSVGSGGLETQYF. The CDR3 DNA sequence: TGTGCCTGGAGTGTGGGTAGCGGGGGGCTAGAGACCCAGTACTTC. Drawing the rest from reference TRBV30 and TRBJ2-5, the complete variable domain is SQTIHQWPATLVQPVGSPLSLECTVEGTSNPNLYWYRQAAGRGLQLLFYSVGIGQISSEVPQNLSASRPQDRQFILSSKKLLLSDSGFYLCAWSVGSGGLETQYFGPGTRLLVL.

This rearrangement joins TRBV6-1 to TRBJ1-1; a weak D match, TRBD1 (5 bases). V gave up 4 bases and J gave up 7 bases, with 13 bases separating them. The CDR3 consists of 13 residues. Germline-derived CDR1 and CDR2 are MNHNS and SASEGT. The CDR3 is CASSGIQGSEAFF. The CDR3 bases are TGTGCCAGCAGTGGGATTCAGGGTAGTGAAGCTTTCTTT.

CDR3 sequence reads: CASSVDGTIEETQYF. Written as DNA, the CDR3 is TGTGCCAGCAGCGTAGATGGGACTATCGAGGAGACCCAGTACTTC. J is TRBJ2-5 and V is TRBV9; 7 bases align to TRBD2. CDR1 is SGDLS and CDR2 is YYNGEE in the germline V gene. V dropped 0 bases and J dropped 5; count of bases not matched to a gene: 7. This CDR3 is 15 amino acids long.

This CDR3 is CASSNRDRAPNQPQHF. The CDR3 DNA is TGTGCCAGCAGCAACCGGGACAGGGCCCCCAATCAGCCCCAGCATTTT. The chain joins TRBV4-2 to TRBJ1-5; 9 bases line up with TRBD1. The germline V gene encodes CDR1 LGHNA and CDR2 YNFKEQ. Trimming removed 5 bases from V and 3 bases from J; junction bases left unmatched: 8. The CDR3 extends over 16 amino acids.

The chain uses TRBV7-2 and TRBJ2-7, with 10 bases lining up with TRBD1. Trimming cost V 5 bases and J 4 bases; bases outside gene matches: 5. In germline, CDR1 is SGHTA, CDR2 FQGNSA. The CDR3 loop spans 14 amino acids. The CDR3 DNA sequence: TGTGCCAGCAGCCTCAGGACAGGGGGGTACGAGCAGTACTTC. It yields the protein CASSLRTGGYEQYF. The entire variable domain, with the rest obtained from reference TRBV7-2 and TRBJ2-7, is as follows: GAGVSQSPSNKVTEKGKDVELRCDPISGHTALYWYRQSLGQGLEFLIYFQGNSAPDKSGLPSDRFSAERTGGSVSTLTIQRTQQEDSAVYLCASSLRTGGYEQYFGPGTRLTVT.

The chain couples TRBV7-9 to TRBJ1-1; tentative D call: TRBD1 (6 bases). Germline V gives CDR1 SEHNR, CDR2 FQNEAQ (reference sequence). V shed 4 bases and J shed 7 bases, with 13 bases lying between them. This CDR3 spans 13 amino acids. CDR3 nucleotide sequence: TGTGCCAGCAGCTCAGGCGGACAGCGTGAAGCTTTCTTT. This encodes CASSSGGQREAFF.

The chain carries TRBV6-6 and TRBJ2-1; 9 bases are shared with TRBD2. This CDR3 region has 15 residues. The V segment lost 2 bases and the J segment 8 bases; nucleotides outside the gene matches: 7. CDR1 is MNHNY and CDR2 is SVGAGI in the germline V gene (reference sequence). The CDR3 bases are TGTGCCAGCAGTTACAGCGCGGGGGGGCATTATGAGCAGTTCTTC. Residues: CASSYSAGGHYEQFF.

This clone was counted only a few times. A read error is possible here, since a much larger clone lies one base away. This chain joins TRBV6-5 and TRBJ2-7; 13 positions agree with TRBD2. Trimming removed 5 bases from V and 7 bases from J; junction bases left unmatched: 5. Germline values: CDR1 MNHEY, CDR2 SVGAGI. The CDR3 consists of 14 residues. CDR3 in DNA: TGTGCCAGCAGTGGGACTAGCGGGGACAATGAGCAGTACTTC. This encodes CASSGTSGDNEQYF.

The chain joins TRBV9 to TRBJ2-5; D unclear. CDR3 size: 14 residues. Trimming stripped 0 bases from V and 2 bases from J, with 8 bases between. CDR1 and CDR2 from the germline V gene are SGDLS and YYNGEE. The CDR3 coding sequence is TGTGCCAGCAGCGTAGACAGAGAACAAGAGACCCAGTACTTC. It codes for CASSVDREQETQYF.

This clone was recorded a few times. The chain links TRBV19 to TRBJ2-7; 9 positions match TRBD1. The V segment lost 1 base and the J segment 7 bases; nucleotides outside the gene matches: 11. The CDR3 contains 16 residues. Germline V gene data show CDR1 as LNHDA and CDR2 as SQIVND (reference sequence). The CDR3 reads CASSIVPGTGSKEQYF. The CDR3 nucleotides are TGTGCCAGTAGTATAGTACCCGGGACAGGGTCGAAGGAGCAGTACTTC.

V gene TRBV9 combines with J gene TRBJ1-2; the D gene is possibly TRBD1 (6 bases). CDR1 and CDR2 from the germline V gene are SGDLS and YYNGEE. The CDR3 extends over 14 amino acids. Trimming left V 4 bases short and J 8 bases short, with 18 bases between. The CDR3 loop is CASSPGGPAGGYTF. In nucleotides, the CDR3 is TGTGCCAGCAGCCCCGGGGGGCCGGCGGGAGGCTACACCTTC.

The chain uses TRBV7-8 and TRBJ1-2, with D possibly TRBD1 on 5 matching bases. Looked up from germline, CDR1 is SGHVS and CDR2 is FQNEAQ. This CDR3 region has 14 residues. The V end was cut by 1 base, the J end by 2 bases, with 8 bases between. Here the CDR3 DNA reads TGTGCCAGCAGCTTAGAGGAGGGGAACTATGGCTACACCTTC. It encodes CASSLEEGNYGYTF.

The V and J genes are TRBV6-5 and TRBJ1-3; D unresolved. The V end was cut by 0 bases, the J end by 4 bases, with 7 bases between. The CDR3 contains 14 residues. Per the germline V gene, CDR1 is MNHEY and CDR2 is SVGAGI. CDR3 protein: CASSYSEYGNTIYF. As DNA, the CDR3 is TGTGCCAGCAGTTACTCGGAGTACGGAAACACCATATATTTT.

Comments on this clone: A read error may account for a junction end that differs from germline. The gene calls are TRBV6-5 and TRBJ1-5, with 8 bases aligning to TRBD1. CDR3 length: 13 residues. Germline V lookup: CDR1 MNHEY, CDR2 SVGAGI. This chain's CDR3 is CVSSRQGFGPQHF. CDR3 in DNA: TGTGTCAGCAGTCGACAGGGGTTTGGGCCCCAGCATTTT.

The chain has TRBV5-6 and TRBJ2-1; 10 positions match TRBD2. There are 16 residues in the CDR3. The J segment lost 7 bases and the V segment lost 0 bases, leaving 7 bases of the junction unmatched. In germline, CDR1 is SGHDT, CDR2 YYEEEE. CDR3 nucleotide sequence: TGTGCCAGCAGCTTGGCCTCAGCGGGGGGGTGGAATGAGCAGTTCTTC. This encodes CASSLASAGGWNEQFF.